Below are 31 T cell receptor beta chains sequenced from a single sample in a study of T cells in Graves' hyperthyroidism and ophthalmopathy (dated by TCRdb to the late 2010s). Library method: multiplex PCR. The sample was run on an Illumina HiSeq 2000. The TCR beta CDR3 regions were amplified from the RNA transcripts. For the first round of RT-PCR on the TCR CDR3, the HTBI primer set was used together with the Qiagen OneStep RT-PCR kit. Clones were called with MiXCR by TCRdb after fastp trimmed the public reads at Q25, and only in-frame beta chains were retained. For every CDR3 protein sequence, its rows merge into one entry that carries the most common genes and DNA. The sample data list 310,000 or so distinct CDR3 sequences, and 15% to 20% of these were observed just once. The top ten hold about 51% of the sample. The sample consisted of blood. The source is a woman aged 60 to 75 with Graves' ophthalmopathy.

As regards this clonotype: A much larger clone lies one base from this, so it may be a read error. This chain connects TRBV12-3 or TRBV12-4 to TRBJ1-1; D is uncertain. Trimming removed 3 bases at V and 7 bases at J, with 9 bases between. The CDR3 has 12 amino acids. The CDR3 sequence is CASSFGSVEAFF. DNA of the CDR3: TGTGCCAGCAGTTTCGGCAGCGTTGAAGCTTTCTTT.

With regard to this clonotype: A read error may be the cause here, since a much bigger clone is one base away. The chain uses TRBV29-1 and TRBJ1-2; 10 nucleotides line up with TRBD1. V shed 7 bases, J shed 4 bases, and the junction held 9 bases outside the gene matches. Germline V lookup: CDR1 SQVTM, CDR2 ANQGSEA. The CDR3 is made up of 14 amino acids. CDR3 residues: CSAVTGGKGYGYTF. The CDR3 coding sequence is TGCAGCGCCGTGACAGGGGGCAAGGGCTATGGCTACACCTTC.

The rearrangement joins TRBV15 to TRBJ1-1; D is ambiguous. The ends were cut back, 0 bases at V and 1 base at J, with 6 bases in the middle. Germline CDR1 and CDR2: LNHNV and YYDKDF (reference sequence). The CDR3 is 14 amino acids. The CDR3 nucleotides are TGTGCCACCAGCAGAGACGATGAGAACACTGAAGCTTTCTTT. It yields the protein CATSRDDENTEAFF.

This clonotype was detected only a few times. The CDR3 DNA follows: TGTGCCACCAGTGCCCCCGGACAGGGAGAATCGCACACCGGGGAGCTGTTTTTT. Protein sequence: CATSAPGQGESHTGELFF. The chain uses TRBV24-1 and TRBJ2-2; 8 nucleotides line up with TRBD1. The CDR3 is 18 residues long. The germline V gene has CDR1 KGHDR and CDR2 SFDVKD. The V and J ends lost 5 bases and 3 bases, in that order; junction bases with no gene match: 13.

Worth noting for this clonotype: A much more abundant neighbour one base away suggests this may be a read error. The chain carries TRBV7-9 and TRBJ2-3; no reliable D call. CDR3 length: 14 amino acids. V gave up 8 bases and J gave up 0 bases, with 12 bases separating them. Germline V CDR1 and CDR2: SEHNR, FQNEAQ (reference sequence). The DNA for the CDR3 is TGTGCCAGCCACGAGCCCCCTAGCACAGATACGCAGTATTTT. Its protein product is CASHEPPSTDTQYF.

There are many counts of this clonotype. This chain connects TRBV27 to TRBJ2-7; D is uncertain. Per the germline V gene, CDR1 is MNHEY and CDR2 is SMNVEV (reference sequence). Deletions cut 2 bases from V and 0 bases from J, with 8 bases between. This CDR3 region has 14 residues. The CDR3 is CASSLGQASYEQYF. DNA of the CDR3: TGTGCCAGCAGTTTAGGTCAGGCCTCCTACGAGCAGTACTTC.

In this sample, this clonotype turned up many times. The rearrangement uses TRBV27 and TRBJ1-2, with no clear D. Germline V CDR1 and CDR2: MNHEY, SMNVEV (reference sequence). The length of the CDR3 is 15 residues. Between the trimmed V and J ends, which lost 3 bases and 7 bases, there was a span of 18 bases. The CDR3 bases are TGTGCCAGCAGTTTGTCGACGCCAACTTGGGGTGGCTACACCTTC. It yields the protein CASSLSTPTWGGYTF.

This clonotype was recorded at least ten times. V and J are TRBV15 and TRBJ2-3, with D unresolved. The germline V gene has CDR1 LNHNV and CDR2 YYDKDF (reference sequence). V dropped 0 bases and J dropped 1 base, with 11 bases sitting between them. The CDR3 has 16 amino acids. CDR3 amino acids: CATSRDGPWGTDTQYF. CDR3 nucleotides: TGTGCCACCAGCAGAGATGGGCCCTGGGGCACAGATACGCAGTATTTT.

The chain is built from TRBV7-9 and TRBJ2-2, with 14 bases aligning to TRBD2. CDR1 is SEHNR, CDR2 FQNEAQ, per germline (reference sequence). The J segment lost 2 bases and the V segment lost 3 bases, leaving 5 bases of the junction unmatched. CDR3 length: 18 residues. CDR3 in amino acids: CASSLGLAGAINTGELFF. The CDR3 DNA reads TGTGCCAGCAGCTTGGGACTAGCGGGGGCCATTAACACCGGGGAGCTGTTTTTT.

This clonotype came up many times. The chain joins TRBV12-3 or TRBV12-4 to TRBJ1-5; 10 bases agree with TRBD1. The CDR3 extends over 13 amino acids. With V trimmed by 4 bases and J by 6 bases, 0 bases remained unmatched. CDR3 in amino acids: CASSWDRGQPQHF. CDR3 sequence (DNA): TGTGCCAGCAGTTGGGACAGGGGTCAGCCCCAGCATTTT.

The V gene is TRBV6-2 or TRBV6-3, the J gene TRBJ2-1; 8 nucleotides line up with TRBD2. The germline CDR1 and CDR2 sequences are MNHEY and SVGEGT. This CDR3 region has 15 residues. V trimming: 5 bases; J trimming: 6 bases; junction bases outside the gene matches: 9. The CDR3 spells CASSLFGGAGNEQFF. The CDR3, as DNA: TGTGCCAGCAGTCTTTTCGGGGGGGCCGGCAATGAGCAGTTCTTC.

This clonotype was counted many times. The chain recombines TRBV7-2 with TRBJ2-7; 8 positions match TRBD2. The CDR3 totals 17 residues. V shed 2 bases and J 6 bases; nucleotides not matched to a gene: 15. Germline V gene sequence: CDR1 SGHTA, CDR2 FQGNSA. The CDR3 is CASSLRLSSGSDSEQYF. CDR3 sequence (DNA): TGTGCCAGCAGCTTACGTTTGTCAAGCGGGAGCGACTCCGAGCAGTACTTC.

V usage is TRBV9 and J usage is TRBJ1-2; D unresolved. The CDR3 covers 13 residues. Germline assignment: CDR1 SGDLS and CDR2 YYNGEE. Trimming removed 0 bases from V and 2 bases from J, with 5 bases in between. The CDR3 coding sequence is TGTGCCAGCAGCGTAGGACCGAACTATGGCTACACCTTC. Translation gives CASSVGPNYGYTF.

This clonotype was seen many times. Given a much more abundant clone one base away, this may be a read error. This chain joins TRBV7-6 and TRBJ2-7; 12 bases agree with TRBD2. The CDR3 extends over 15 amino acids. J was trimmed by 2 bases and V by 4 bases; bases with no gene match: 3. Per the germline V gene, CDR1 is SGHVS and CDR2 is FNYEAQ. In DNA form, the CDR3 reads TGTGCCAGCAGCTCCGGACTAGCGGGAACCTACGAGCAGTACTTC. This translates into CASSSGLAGTYEQYF.

The genes are TRBV7-2 and TRBJ2-2; 8 nucleotides align to TRBD1. This CDR3 contains 15 residues. The V and J ends lost 5 bases and 5 bases, in that order; junction bases with no gene match: 7. The germline V gene encodes CDR1 SGHTA and CDR2 FQGNSA. CDR3 DNA sequence: TGTGCCAGCAGCACCTGGACAGGGCATACCGGGGAGCTGTTTTTT. This encodes CASSTWTGHTGELFF.

There are many counts of this clonotype. The rearrangement uses TRBV11-3 and TRBJ2-2; D gene ambiguous. CDR3 length: 13 amino acids. Germline V gene sequence: CDR1 SGHNT, CDR2 YENEEA. V lost 5 bases and J lost 4, with 8 bases in between. DNA for the CDR3: TGTGCCAGCAGCCCCCTCTCCACCGGGGAGCTGTTTTTT. It codes for CASSPLSTGELFF.

The gene calls are TRBV11-1 and TRBJ2-1; 7 bases align to TRBD2. The CDR3 has 15 residues. Trimming cost V 5 bases and J 5 bases; bases outside gene matches: 9. The germline V gene encodes CDR1 SGHAT and CDR2 FQDESV (reference sequence). Here the CDR3 reads CASSPSQGGDNEQFF. DNA of the CDR3: TGTGCCAGCAGCCCAAGTCAGGGAGGGGACAATGAGCAGTTCTTC.

The chain uses TRBV6-1 and TRBJ1-1, with 7 bases identical to TRBD1. This CDR3 is 19 amino acids long. Losses at the gene ends were 8 bases for V and 5 bases for J; bases not matched to a gene: 26. Per the germline V gene, CDR1 is MNHNS and CDR2 is SASEGT. CDR3 residues: CASSRRTRRQGSSPTEAFF. The CDR3 region has the DNA TGTGCCAGCTCGCGTCGGACGAGACGACAGGGTTCGTCGCCAACTGAAGCTTTCTTT.

This clonotype was observed many times. The rearrangement joins TRBV24-1 to TRBJ2-3, with 10 bases identical to TRBD1. V gave up 4 bases and J gave up 0 bases; unmatched junction bases: 3. Germline CDR1 KGHDR, CDR2 SFDVKD. This CDR3 is 16 amino acids long. Written as DNA, the CDR3 is TGTGCCACCAGTGACAGGACAGGGGGAAGCACAGATACGCAGTATTTT. It codes for CATSDRTGGSTDTQYF.

About this clonotype itself: A much larger clone is a single base away; this may be a read error. The chain recombines TRBV28 with TRBJ2-2; D perhaps matches TRBD2 (6 bases). The CDR3 is 15 residues long. CDR1 and CDR2 from the germline V gene are MDHEN and SYDVKM. CDR3 coding DNA: TGTGCCAGCAGTTTAGCGGGGTCGAACACCGGGGAGCTGTCTTTT. Protein product: CASSLAGSNTGELSF. Full variable domain (remainder filled in from reference TRBV28 and TRBJ2-2): DVKVTQSSRYLVKRTGEKVFLECVQDMDHENMFWYRQDPGLGLRLIYFSYDVKMKEKGDIPEGYSVSREKKERFSLILESASTNQTSMYLCASSLAGSNTGELSFGEGSRLTVL.

This chain uses TRBV20-1 with TRBJ2-5, with D unresolved. Per the germline V gene, CDR1 is DFQATT and CDR2 is SNEGSKA (reference sequence). Trimming shortened V by 5 bases and J by 2 bases, and 12 bases separated the two germline ends. This CDR3 is 13 amino acids long. CDR3 nucleotide sequence: TGCAGTGCTTACGGGCAGGATCAAGAGACCCAGTACTTC. Its translation: CSAYGQDQETQYF.

As to this clonotype: A much larger clone lies a single base off, so this may be a read error. The chain links TRBV28 to TRBJ2-6; 10 bases map to TRBD2. CDR1 is MDHEN and CDR2 is SYDVKM in the germline V gene. This CDR3 has 19 residues. The CDR3 loop is CPSSPGASGGLWWANVLTF. The CDR3 nucleotides read TGTCCCAGCAGCCCAGGGGCTAGCGGGGGTCTCTGGTGGGCCAACGTCCTGACTTTC.

This clonotype was seen only a few times. The V and J genes are TRBV20-1 and TRBJ2-4, with D perhaps matching TRBD1 (5 bases). Germline CDR1 DFQATT, CDR2 SNEGSKA (reference sequence). The V end lost 6 bases, the J end lost 9 bases, and 18 bases lay between the germline ends. The CDR3 is 13 residues long. Here the CDR3 reads CSARTPQGRIQYF. CDR3 coding DNA: TGCAGTGCCCGAACTCCGCAGGGCCGCATTCAGTACTTC.

CDR3 nucleotides: TGTGCCAGTAGTATTGGACTAGCGGGAGGCCACGAGCAGTACTTC. This translates into CASSIGLAGGHEQYF. The rearrangement joins TRBV19 to TRBJ2-7; the match to TRBD2 covers 14 bases. The CDR3 contains 15 residues. The junction had 3 bases not matched to a gene; V was cut back by 3 bases and J by 5 bases. The germline V gene encodes CDR1 LNHDA and CDR2 SQIVND (reference sequence).

The genes are TRBV29-1 and TRBJ2-3; D remains unclear. CDR1 SQVTM and CDR2 ANQGSEA come from the germline V gene. V lost 6 bases, J lost 8 bases, and 12 bases lay in between. The CDR3 has 11 residues. CDR3 sequence reads: CSVPRPGTQYF. For the CDR3, the DNA is TGCAGCGTCCCTAGGCCCGGTACGCAGTATTTT.

This clonotype was observed at least ten times. The chain uses TRBV20-1 and TRBJ1-1, with D perhaps TRBD1 (5 bases). Germline V gene sequence: CDR1 DFQATT, CDR2 SNEGSKA (reference sequence). The CDR3 consists of 12 residues. V was clipped by 5 bases and J by 7 bases, with 14 bases between them. The CDR3: CSAGYGHYEAFF. CDR3 in DNA: TGCAGTGCTGGCTACGGACATTATGAAGCTTTCTTT.

This clonotype was detected many times. The rearrangement links TRBV14 to TRBJ1-1, with TRBD1 matching 7 bases. Trimming removed 3 bases from V and 2 bases from J; junction bases left unmatched: 6. CDR3 length: 15 residues. Per the germline V gene, CDR1 is SGHDN and CDR2 is FVKESK. The CDR3 bases are TGTGCCAGCAGCCACCTAGGGACAGTCAACACTGAAGCTTTCTTT. It is translated as CASSHLGTVNTEAFF. The full variable domain, with the rest looked up from reference TRBV14 and TRBJ1-1, is EAGVTQFPSHSVIEKGQTVTLRCDPISGHDNLYWYRRVMGKEIKFLLHFVKESKQDESGMPNNRFLAERTGGTYSTLKVQPAELEDSGVYFCASSHLGTVNTEAFFGQGTRLTVV.

This clonotype was observed many times. The chain carries TRBV19 and TRBJ1-4, with 10 bases fitting TRBD1. From germline, CDR1 is LNHDA and CDR2 SQIVND (reference sequence). The CDR3 is made up of 15 amino acids. Trimming took 5 bases from V and 6 from J; bases not matched to a gene: 6. CDR3 region: CASSRSGTGDEKLFF. The CDR3 nucleotides read TGTGCCAGTAGTCGATCCGGGACAGGGGATGAAAAACTGTTTTTT. The complete variable domain, with remaining parts taken from reference TRBV19 and TRBJ1-4, reads DGGITQSPKYLFRKEGQNVTLSCEQNLNHDAMYWYRQDPGQGLRLIYYSQIVNDFQKGDIAEGYSVSREKKESFPLTVTSAQKNPTAFYLCASSRSGTGDEKLFFGSGTQLSVL.

The sample holds many counts of this clonotype. This chain uses TRBV7-2 with TRBJ1-1; D not certain. Germline CDR1 is SGHTA and CDR2 is FQGNSA. This CDR3 region has 14 residues. The V end was cut by 2 bases, the J end by 8 bases, with 15 bases between. CDR3 sequence (DNA): TGTGCCAGCAGCTTAAGTGGTCGGCAGGAAGAAGCTTTCTTT. It specifies CASSLSGRQEEAFF.

The sample holds a few counts of this clonotype. This rearrangement joins TRBV6-1 to TRBJ2-2; D possibly corresponds to TRBD2 (5 bases). Germline CDR1 reads MNHNS; CDR2 reads SASEGT. V was clipped by 10 bases and J by 7 bases, with 19 bases between them. The CDR3 has 14 amino acids. CDR3 bases: TGTGCCACCCGGGGTGGGGAATCGGGCGGGGAGCTGTTTTTT. Protein product: CATRGGESGGELFF.

The chain carries TRBV4-3 and TRBJ2-1, with 9 bases fitting TRBD2. V shed 2 bases and J 7 bases; nucleotides not matched to a gene: 15. Germline V CDR1 and CDR2: LGHNA, YSLEER. This CDR3 comprises 18 residues. The CDR3 here is CASSQSFPAGGPGNEQFF. DNA for the CDR3: TGCGCCAGCAGCCAATCCTTTCCGGCGGGGGGGCCGGGGAATGAGCAGTTCTTC.